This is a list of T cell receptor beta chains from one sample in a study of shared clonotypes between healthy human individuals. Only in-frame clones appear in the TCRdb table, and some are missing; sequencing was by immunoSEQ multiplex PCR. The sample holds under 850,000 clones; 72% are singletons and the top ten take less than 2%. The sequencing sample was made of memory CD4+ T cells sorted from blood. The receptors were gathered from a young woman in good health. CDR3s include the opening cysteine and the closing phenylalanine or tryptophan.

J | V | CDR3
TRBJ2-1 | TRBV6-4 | CASSPQGGGKMVF
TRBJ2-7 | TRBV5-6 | CASSFRSGGSYEQYF
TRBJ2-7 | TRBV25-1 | CASSEWGTGYHEQYF
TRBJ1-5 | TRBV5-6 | CASSFKNSNQPQHF
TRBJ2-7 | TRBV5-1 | CASRSSFEQYF
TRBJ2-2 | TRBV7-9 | CATGGSASRRTGELFF
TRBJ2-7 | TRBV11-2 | CASSLIARTYEQYF
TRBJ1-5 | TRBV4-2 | CASSQDALYQPQHF
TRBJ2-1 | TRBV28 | CASSLESWGEQFF
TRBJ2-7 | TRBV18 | CASSPGEGRREQYF
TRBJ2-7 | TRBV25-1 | CASSESVANYEQYF
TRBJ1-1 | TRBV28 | CASSLFDRLGGTEAFF
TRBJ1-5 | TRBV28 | CASRGPGKQPQHF
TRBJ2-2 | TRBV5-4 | CASSPLPGGGVAGELFF
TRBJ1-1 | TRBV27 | CASSSTAGGYTEAFF
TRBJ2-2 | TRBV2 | CASSVLNTGELFF
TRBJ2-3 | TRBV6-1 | CASSEGGFITDTQYF
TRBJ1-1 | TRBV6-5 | CASSYPSGSRAFF
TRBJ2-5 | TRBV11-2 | CASSSQETQYF
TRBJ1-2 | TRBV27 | CATKWGNGYTF
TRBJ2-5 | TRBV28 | CASSLDRGSETQYF
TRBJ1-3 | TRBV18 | CASSPPDRGTNTIYF
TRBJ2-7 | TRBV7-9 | CASSLASGSSGEQYF
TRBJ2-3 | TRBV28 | CASSYTSGRASDTQYF
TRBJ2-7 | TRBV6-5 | CASSYRTGGIPYEQYF
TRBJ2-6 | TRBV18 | CASSPPMNSGANVLTF
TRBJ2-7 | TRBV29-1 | CSVAGTASSYEQYF
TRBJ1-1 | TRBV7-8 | CASSFTGETEAFF
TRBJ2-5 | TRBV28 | CASSFASGIGATQYF
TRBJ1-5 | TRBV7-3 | CASSRGSNQPQHF
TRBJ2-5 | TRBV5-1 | CASSLGLADLQETQYF
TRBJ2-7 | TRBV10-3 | CAISGRGQPIEQYF
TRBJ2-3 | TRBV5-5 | CASSLRHSDTQYF
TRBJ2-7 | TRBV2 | CASIGPPIGNEQYF
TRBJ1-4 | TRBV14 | CASSPGRRDEKLFF
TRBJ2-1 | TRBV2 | CASRDRQGGSYNEQFF
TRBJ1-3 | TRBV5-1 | CASSFSSGAGNTIYF
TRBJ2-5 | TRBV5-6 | CASSSGWGKETQYF
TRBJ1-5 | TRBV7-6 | CASSLAPDNQPQHF
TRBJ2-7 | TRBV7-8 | CASSLGSSGLAGKRYF
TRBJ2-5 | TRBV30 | CAWTPSRGTQYF
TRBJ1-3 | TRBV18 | CASSPPSAYSGNTIYF
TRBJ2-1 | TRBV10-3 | CAIQGGTYNEQFF
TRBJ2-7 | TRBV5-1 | CASRLKQGHEQYF
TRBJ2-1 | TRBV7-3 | CASSRGQGNNEQFF
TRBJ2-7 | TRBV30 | CAWSVRQGSYEQYF
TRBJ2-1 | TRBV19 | CASLPDRGNEQFF
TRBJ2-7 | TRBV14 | CASSQGRGQSYEQYF
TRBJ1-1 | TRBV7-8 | CATLYSVSIRGEAFF
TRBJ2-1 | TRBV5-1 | CASSLMSSGSNEQFF